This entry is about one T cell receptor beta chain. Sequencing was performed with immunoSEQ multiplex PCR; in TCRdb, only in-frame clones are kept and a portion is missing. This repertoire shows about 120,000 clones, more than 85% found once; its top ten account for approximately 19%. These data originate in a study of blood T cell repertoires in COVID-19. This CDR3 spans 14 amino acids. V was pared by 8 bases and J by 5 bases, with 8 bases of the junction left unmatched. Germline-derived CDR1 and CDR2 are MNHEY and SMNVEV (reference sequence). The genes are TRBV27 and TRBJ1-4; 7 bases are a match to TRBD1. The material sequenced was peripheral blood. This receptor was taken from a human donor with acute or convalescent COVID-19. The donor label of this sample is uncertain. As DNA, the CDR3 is TGTGCCAGCTTAGGAGGGGGCGCGAATGAAAAACTGTTTTTT. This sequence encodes CASLGGGANEKLFF.